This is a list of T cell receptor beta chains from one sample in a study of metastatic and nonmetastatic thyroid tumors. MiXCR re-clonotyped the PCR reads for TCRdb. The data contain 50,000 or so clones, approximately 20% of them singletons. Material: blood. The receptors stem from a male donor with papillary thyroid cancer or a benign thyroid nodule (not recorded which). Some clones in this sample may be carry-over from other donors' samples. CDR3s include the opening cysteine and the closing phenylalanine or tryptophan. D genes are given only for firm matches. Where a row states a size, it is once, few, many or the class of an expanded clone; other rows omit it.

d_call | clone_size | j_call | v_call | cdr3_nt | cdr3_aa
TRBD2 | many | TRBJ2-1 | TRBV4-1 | TGCGCCAGCAGCCAAGACAATAAAGGACTAGCGGGATACAATGAGCAGTTCTTC | CASSQDNKGLAGYNEQFF
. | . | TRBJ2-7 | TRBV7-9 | TGTGCCAGCAGCTCGGACTCCCTCGAGCAGTACTTC | CASSSDSLEQYF
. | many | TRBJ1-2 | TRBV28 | TGTGCCAGCAGCTCGACCCTCTATGGCTACACCTTC | CASSSTLYGYTF
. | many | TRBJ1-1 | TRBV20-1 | TGCAGTGCTAGGGACCACAGGGTCATGAACACTGAAGCTTTCTTT | CSARDHRVMNTEAFF
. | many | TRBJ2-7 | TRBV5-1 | TGCGCCAGCAGTGTGGGAGGTACCTACGAGCAGTACTTC | CASSVGGTYEQYF
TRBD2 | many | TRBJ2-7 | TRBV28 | TGTGCCAGCAGTCGTGCGGGGGAAGGGCGCCACGAGCAGTACTTC | CASSRAGEGRHEQYF
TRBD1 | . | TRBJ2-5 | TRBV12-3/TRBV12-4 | TGTGCCAGCAGTAGAGACAGGGATGAGACCCAGTACTTC | CASSRDRDETQYF
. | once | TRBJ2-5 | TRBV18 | TGTGCCAGCTCCCCTAATGGGCTAACTGGAGAGACCCAGTACTTC | CASSPNGLTGETQYF
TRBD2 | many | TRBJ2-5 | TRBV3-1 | TGTGCCAGCAGCTCCCCCTCCCCTAGCGGGAGTTGGAGTGGAGAGACCCAGTACTTC | CASSSPSPSGSWSGETQYF
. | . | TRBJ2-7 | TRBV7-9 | TGTGCCAGCAGCTTAAATCCAGGGGACTACGAGCAGTACTTC | CASSLNPGDYEQYF
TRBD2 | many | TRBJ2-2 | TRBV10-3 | TGTGCCATCAGTGATCCTTCCGGGACTAGCGGGAGTAACACCGGGGAGCTGTTTTTT | CAISDPSGTSGSNTGELFF
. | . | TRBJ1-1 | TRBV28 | TGTGCCAGCACCCCGACAGCGAATTCCGCTGAAGCTTTCTTT | CASTPTANSAEAFF
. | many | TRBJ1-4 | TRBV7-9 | TGTGCCAGCAGCCCCTCAACTAATGAAAAACTGTTTTTT | CASSPSTNEKLFF
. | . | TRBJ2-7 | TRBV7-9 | TGTGCCAGCAGCTTGGATCGGGGGCGCGGCGAGCAGTACTTC | CASSLDRGRGEQYF
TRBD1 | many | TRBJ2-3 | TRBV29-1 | TGCAGCGGAAACACCCGGGGGACAGGGGCTGGGGGAGATACGCAGTATTTT | CSGNTRGTGAGGDTQYF
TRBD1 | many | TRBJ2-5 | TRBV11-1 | TGTGCCAGCAGCTTAAGCGGGACAGGGAAAGAGACCCAGTACTTC | CASSLSGTGKETQYF